The rows below give T cell receptor beta chains drawn from one sample of a study of blood T cell repertoires in COVID-19. The data were produced by immunoSEQ multiplex PCR, yet TCRdb's version contains in-frame clones alone and is incomplete. The sample has approximately 170,000 clones, 81% seen once. Source material: peripheral blood. These receptors were taken from a human donor in a cohort sampled during active COVID-19. The CDR3 runs from the conserved cysteine through the conserved F or W. Fields, in order: J gene, V gene, D gene, clone size, CDR3 DNA, CDR3 protein. The D gene is left open where the match is weak. Only some rows state a clone size, as once, few, many or a class for expanded clones.

TRBJ2-7 | TRBV3-1/TRBV3-2 | . | . | TGTGCCAGCAGCTCCGACAGGATGAGGGTAAGCGAGCAGTACTTC | CASSSDRMRVSEQYF
TRBJ2-2 | TRBV30 | TRBD1 | . | TGTGCCTCCCCCCCGACAGGGGTCACCGGGGAGCTGTTTTTT | CASPPTGVTGELFF
TRBJ1-2 | TRBV20-1 | . | . | TGCAGTGCTAGTTCGGGGAACTATGGCTACACCTTC | CSASSGNYGYTF
TRBJ2-2 | TRBV5-4 | . | . | TGTGCCAGCAGCTTGGCCGGACAGTACCCCACCGGGGAGCTGTTTTTT | CASSLAGQYPTGELFF
TRBJ2-1 | TRBV28 | . | . | TGTGCCAGCAGTTTAGTCCAGGGAATTAACAATGAGCAGTTCTTC | CASSLVQGINNEQFF
TRBJ2-7 | TRBV2 | . | . | TGTGCCAGCAGTGCGGACCCAGGGGCCTACGAGCAGTACTTC | CASSADPGAYEQYF
TRBJ2-1 | TRBV19 | TRBD2 | . | TGTGCCAGTAGTAGACTAGCGGGAGGTTTATTCAATGAGCAGTTCTTC | CASSRLAGGLFNEQFF
TRBJ2-7 | TRBV5-5 | TRBD2 | . | TGTGCCAGCAGCTTGGGACTAGCCGACTACGAGCAGTACTTC | CASSLGLADYEQYF
TRBJ2-5 | TRBV27 | . | once | TGTGCCAGCAGACCCCGGGAAAAAGAGACCCAGTACTTC | CASRPREKETQYF
TRBJ2-7 | TRBV7-9 | TRBD2 | once | TGTGCCAGCAGCCAAGGACTAGCGGGTCCAACCTACGAGCAGTACTTC | CASSQGLAGPTYEQYF
TRBJ2-5 | TRBV7-3 | . | . | TGTGCCAGCAGCTTAAGTGGCGGATACCAAGAGACCCAGTACTTC | CASSLSGGYQETQYF
TRBJ1-4 | TRBV5-6 | TRBD1 | . | TGTGCCAGCAGGAAAACCGGGACAGGTGATGAAAAACTGTTTTTT | CASRKTGTGDEKLFF
TRBJ1-2 | TRBV5-5 | TRBD1 | . | TGTGCCAGCAGCTTTCTAGCAGGGGGCGTCAATGGCTACACCTTC | CASSFLAGGVNGYTF
TRBJ1-2 | TRBV7-8 | . | . | TGTGCCAGCAGCTTAGTGCAGGGGTCTAACTATGGCTACACCTTC | CASSLVQGSNYGYTF
TRBJ1-1 | TRBV7-8 | . | . | TGTGCCAGCAGCTTACCACCGGGGGAGGTTACTATGAACACTGAAGCTTTCTTT | CASSLPPGEVTMNTEAFF
TRBJ2-7 | TRBV6-2/TRBV6-3 | TRBD2 | . | TGTGCCAGCAGTTACTCCGCCGGGAGGTACGAGCAGTACTTC | CASSYSAGRYEQYF
TRBJ1-6 | TRBV6-5 | . | . | TGTGCCAGCAGAATACAGGGAAGGGATTCACCCCTCCACTTT | CASRIQGRDSPLHF
TRBJ2-7 | TRBV6-1 | TRBD1 | . | TGTGCCAGCAGTGAAAGACTCGGGACAGGGGTCTACGAGCAGTACTTC | CASSERLGTGVYEQYF
TRBJ1-5 | TRBV19 | . | . | TGTGCCAGTAGCAACCAGGGGACCAATCAGCCCCAGCATTTT | CASSNQGTNQPQHF
TRBJ2-2 | TRBV25-1 | TRBD1 | few | TGTGCCAGCAGTACCCTCCCTGGGGGACAGGGGTCCACCGGGGAGCTGTTTTTT | CASSTLPGGQGSTGELFF
TRBJ1-5 | TRBV4-3 | TRBD1 | . | TGCGCCAGCAGCCAAGAAAGGAACAGGGGGTTCCCGCCCCAGCATTTT | CASSQERNRGFPPQHF
TRBJ2-6 | TRBV9 | TRBD2 | . | TGTGCCAGCGATCGGGGGGTCGACGGCTACTCTGGGGCCAACGTCCTGACTTTC | CASDRGVDGYSGANVLTF
TRBJ2-3 | TRBV4-1 | . | . | TGCGCCAGCAGCCACCTCTTCGATACGCAGTATTTT | CASSHLFDTQYF
TRBJ1-3 | TRBV5-5 | TRBD1 | . | TGTGCCAGCAGCTCAATATCGACAGGGGGTAGATCTGGAAACACCATATATTTT | CASSSISTGGRSGNTIYF
TRBJ1-5 | TRBV9 | TRBD1 | . | TGTGCCAGCAGCCTGCAGGGGGGTCTAAATCAGCCCCAGCATTTT | CASSLQGGLNQPQHF
TRBJ2-7 | TRBV27 | TRBD2 | . | TGTGCCAGCAGTTTAACGGTAGCGGGGTCCTACGAGCAGTACTTC | CASSLTVAGSYEQYF
TRBJ2-5 | TRBV7-9 | . | . | TGTGCCAGCAACACAGGGACCACGTACCAAGAGACCCAGTACTTC | CASNTGTTYQETQYF
TRBJ2-3 | TRBV7-9 | TRBD2 | . | TGTGCCAGCACCCCGCGGGAGGGGAGCACAGATACGCAGTATTTT | CASTPREGSTDTQYF
TRBJ1-3 | TRBV28 | . | . | TGTGCCAGCAGTGTTGGGACATTAGATGGAAACACCATATATTTT | CASSVGTLDGNTIYF
TRBJ2-2 | TRBV10-3 | TRBD1 | . | TGTGCCATCAGTTCCGGGACAGGGGGCTCTGGTACCGGGGAGCTGTTTTTT | CAISSGTGGSGTGELFF
TRBJ1-5 | TRBV28 | TRBD1 | . | TGTGCCAGCAGTTTAAGACAGGGGCTTGCATATAGCAATCAGCCCCAGCATTTT | CASSLRQGLAYSNQPQHF
TRBJ2-6 | TRBV5-4 | . | . | TGTGCCAGCAGCCGAGGTTCCGGAATCCCCTCTGGGGCCAACGTCCTGACTTTC | CASSRGSGIPSGANVLTF
TRBJ2-1 | TRBV7-9 | TRBD2 | once | TGTGCCAGCAGGCCCAATAGCGGGGGCTCCTACAATGAGCAGTTCTTC | CASRPNSGGSYNEQFF
TRBJ1-2 | TRBV28 | TRBD1 | . | TGTGCCAGCAGGACAGGGAGAGCTAACTATGGCTACACCTTC | CASRTGRANYGYTF
TRBJ1-1 | TRBV19 | TRBD1 | . | TGTGCCAGTAGTGCGAGACAGGGGGCCCGTTCAGGGAACACTGAAGCTTTCTTT | CASSARQGARSGNTEAFF
TRBJ2-2 | TRBV27 | . | . | TGTGCCAGCAGTTTTAGGGGCCGGGACACCGGGGAGCTGTTTTTT | CASSFRGRDTGELFF
TRBJ2-3 | TRBV9 | . | . | TGTGCCAGCAGCTCCACCCCCGGGAGCGAAGGTACAGATACGCAGTATTTT | CASSSTPGSEGTDTQYF
TRBJ1-4 | TRBV7-2 | . | . | TGTGCCAGCAGCTTGCCCAGTAATGAAAAACTGTTTTTT | CASSLPSNEKLFF
TRBJ2-1 | TRBV5-1 | . | . | TGCGCCAGCAGCTTGGCCTCCCCAGTGAACAATGAGCAGTTCTTC | CASSLASPVNNEQFF
TRBJ2-7 | TRBV27 | . | once | TGTGCCAGCAGTTTGAGCGGCTCCTACGAGCAGTACTTC | CASSLSGSYEQYF
TRBJ2-1 | TRBV7-9 | . | . | TGTGCCAGCAGCCCCCGGACTAACTACAATGAGCAGTTCTTC | CASSPRTNYNEQFF
TRBJ1-2 | TRBV7-9 | . | . | TGTGCCAGCAGGGCCGATGCGGGGTCCTATGGCTACACCTTC | CASRADAGSYGYTF
TRBJ2-3 | TRBV7-9 | . | . | TGTGCCAGCAGCCCCCGGGGTCCAGATACGCAGTATTTT | CASSPRGPDTQYF
TRBJ1-5 | TRBV9 | . | . | TGTGCCAGCAGTTTGACCTTGGCGGGTCAGCCCCAGCATTTT | CASSLTLAGQPQHF
TRBJ1-2 | TRBV7-2 | . | . | TGTGCCAGCAGCTTAGATGGGGCGGCCTATGGCTACACCTTC | CASSLDGAAYGYTF
TRBJ2-5 | TRBV10-3 | TRBD2 | . | TGTGCCACTAGCGGGGGGGCGGAGACCCAGTACTTC | CATSGGAETQYF
TRBJ2-7 | TRBV11-2 | . | . | TGTGCCAGCAGCTTAGTTGCGACAGCCACCTACGAGCAGTACTTC | CASSLVATATYEQYF
TRBJ1-1 | TRBV2 | . | . | TGTGCCAGCAGAACCTTACAGGGAGTAGCTTTCTTT | CASRTLQGVAFF
TRBJ2-5 | TRBV9 | TRBD2 | few | TGTGCCAGCAGTGAAGGAGGCGGGGGATCGGCGGGGGAGACCCAGTACTTC | CASSEGGGGSAGETQYF
TRBJ2-5 | TRBV12-5 | . | . | TGTGCTAGCTGCGTGGGAGGATCCGTCGAGACCCAGTACTTC | CASCVGGSVETQYF
TRBJ2-1 | TRBV11-2 | . | . | TGTGCCAGCAGCTTAGTCGCTCGCAGCTCCTACAATGAGCAGTTCTTC | CASSLVARSSYNEQFF
TRBJ2-7 | TRBV7-9 | . | . | TGTGCCAGCAGCCCCAAGGTGTGGGGGGCCTACGAGCAGTACTTC | CASSPKVWGAYEQYF